The subject of this entry is one TCR beta chain. The method was immunoSEQ multiplex PCR; TCRdb's version includes in-frame clones alone and lacks a portion of them. The data show 150,000 to 190,000 clones, over 90% seen once. This entry belongs to a study of control samples from healthy donors and cancer patients. V gave up 4 bases and J gave up 2 bases, with 14 bases separating them. Germline V CDR1 and CDR2: SGHRS, YFSETQ. The CDR3 is 15 residues long. Material for sequencing was blood. The clonotype comes from a man aged 50 to 60 in good health. The chain uses TRBV5-1 and TRBJ2-3, with D possibly matching TRBD1 (5 bases). Written as DNA, the CDR3 is TGCGCCAGCAGCCCTCAAAGACAGTCCACAGATACGCAGTATTTT. Residues: CASSPQRQSTDTQYF.